This paragraph covers one T cell receptor beta chain sequence. The same CDR3 also results from other DNA sequences found in this sample. This entry belongs to a study of blood T cell repertoires in COVID-19. Looking at the study overall: COVID-19 samples from acute and convalescent phases originated in the United States, Italy and Spain. In each case, the material was cDNA or gDNA derived from T cells, B-cell-depleted T cells, or PBMCs.

J gave up 1 base and V 0 bases, and 0 bases lay outside the gene matches. The CDR3 is 14 residues long. Germline loops: CDR1 SGHRS, CDR2 YFSETQ. Authors' processing steps: The authors estimated nucleated cell counts from reference gene primer amplification. Generated by immunoSEQ multiplex PCR, the TCRdb table keeps only in-frame clones and is missing some. That table furnishes V, J and clone size, whereas the DNA furnished D and trimming. The data contain about 110,000 clones, about 85% of them singletons. The sequencing input was peripheral blood. This TCR derives from a man aged 40-50 years with acute or convalescent COVID-19. The chain is built from TRBV5-1 and TRBJ1-1; 7 nucleotides line up with TRBD1. The CDR3 DNA sequence: TGCGCCAGCAGCTTGGGGGACAGGAACACTGAAGCTTTCTTT. Its protein product is CASSLGDRNTEAFF.